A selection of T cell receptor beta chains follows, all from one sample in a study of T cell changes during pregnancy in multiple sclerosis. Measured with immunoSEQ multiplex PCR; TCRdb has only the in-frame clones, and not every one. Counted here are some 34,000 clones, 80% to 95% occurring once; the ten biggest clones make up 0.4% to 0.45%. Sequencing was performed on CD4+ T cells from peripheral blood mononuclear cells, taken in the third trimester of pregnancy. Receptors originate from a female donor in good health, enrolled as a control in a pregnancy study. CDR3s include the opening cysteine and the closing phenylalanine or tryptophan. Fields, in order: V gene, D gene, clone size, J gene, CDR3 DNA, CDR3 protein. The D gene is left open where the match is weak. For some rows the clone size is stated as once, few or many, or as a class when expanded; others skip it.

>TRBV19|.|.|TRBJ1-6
TGTGCCAGTAGTATAGCCTCTCCAGGGTCTAGCTCCTATAATTCACCCCTCCACTTT
CASSIASPGSSSYNSPLHF
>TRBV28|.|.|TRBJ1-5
TGTGCCAGCAGCTCATTGGGGGGTATCGGGGGTAGTAGGGATCAGCCCCAGCATTTT
CASSSLGGIGGSRDQPQHF
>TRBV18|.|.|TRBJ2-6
TGTGCCAGCGTTGACTACTCTGGGGCCAACGTCCTGACTTTC
CASVDYSGANVLTF
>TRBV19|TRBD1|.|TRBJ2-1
TGTGCCAGTAGTCTACGGACAGGGCTATACAATGAGCAGTTCTTC
CASSLRTGLYNEQFF
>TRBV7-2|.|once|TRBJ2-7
TGTGCCAGCAGCCTAACGTACGGAGACGAGCAGTACTTC
CASSLTYGDEQYF
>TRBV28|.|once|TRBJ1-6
TGTGCCAGCAGTTTAGAGGGGGCCTATAATTCACCCCTCCACTTT
CASSLEGAYNSPLHF
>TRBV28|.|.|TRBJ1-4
TGTGCCAGCAGTTTATCCCCTAGAAAACTGTTTTTT
CASSLSPRKLFF
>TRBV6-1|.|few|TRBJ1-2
TGTGCCAGCAGTGAAGACAGCGGCAGCTTCTATGGCTACACCTTC
CASSEDSGSFYGYTF
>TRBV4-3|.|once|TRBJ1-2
TGCGCCAGCAGCCAAGATCGGGGGGACTCCTATGGCTACACCTTC
CASSQDRGDSYGYTF
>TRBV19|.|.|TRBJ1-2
TGTGCGGCAGGTCCCGGCTACACCTTC
CAAGPGYTF
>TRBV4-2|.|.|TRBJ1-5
TGTGCCAGCAGCCCGAACTTCAATCAGCCCCAGCATTTT
CASSPNFNQPQHF
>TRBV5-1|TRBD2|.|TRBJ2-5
TGTGCCAGCAGCGGATTAGCGGGTGGGGAGACCCAGTACTTC
CASSGLAGGETQYF
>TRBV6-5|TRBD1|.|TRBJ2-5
TGTGCCAGCAGTCGACAGGGGGCAGAGACCCAGTACTTC
CASSRQGAETQYF
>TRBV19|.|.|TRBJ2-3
TGTGCCAGTAGGGGATCCGGACGGGGGACCACAGATACGCAGTATTTT
CASRGSGRGTTDTQYF
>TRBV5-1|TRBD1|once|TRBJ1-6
TGCGCCAGCAGCTTGGAAACAGGGGCTTTAAATTCACCCCTCCACTTT
CASSLETGALNSPLHF
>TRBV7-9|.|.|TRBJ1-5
TGTGCCAGCAGCCGGACAGCCAGCAATCAGCCCCAGCATTTT
CASSRTASNQPQHF
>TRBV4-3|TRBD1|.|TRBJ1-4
TGCGCCAGCAGCCAGGGGGACAGGGTCGGAAAACTGTTTTTT
CASSQGDRVGKLFF
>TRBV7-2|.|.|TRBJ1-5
TGTGCCAGCAGCCCTTGGGGGGGGTCGACTCAGAATCAGCCCCAGCATTTT
CASSPWGGSTQNQPQHF
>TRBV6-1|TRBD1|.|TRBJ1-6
TGTGCCAGCAGTGACCCGGGACAGGGGGTTGCACCCCTCCACTTT
CASSDPGQGVAPLHF
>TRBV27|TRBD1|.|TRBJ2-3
TGTGCCAGCAGTTTCGACAGGGGGTCCACAGATACGCAGTATTTT
CASSFDRGSTDTQYF
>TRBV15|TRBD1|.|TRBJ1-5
TGTGCCACCAGCAAAAGACAGGGGGGAAATCAGCCCCAGCATTTT
CATSKRQGGNQPQHF
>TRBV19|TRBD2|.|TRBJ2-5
TGTGCCAGTGCAATTAGCGGGGGGACGCCGTACCAAGAGACCCAGTACTTC
CASAISGGTPYQETQYF
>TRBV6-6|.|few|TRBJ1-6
TGTGCCAGCAGCCCGGCGCGCGGGGGTTCACCCCTCCACTTT
CASSPARGGSPLHF
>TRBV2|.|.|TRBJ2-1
TGTGCCAGCAGTGACGACGGGTCCTACAATGAGCAGTTCTTC
CASSDDGSYNEQFF
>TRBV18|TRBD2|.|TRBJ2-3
TGTGCCAGCCTAAGTATCAGCGGGGACACAGATACGCAGTATTTT
CASLSISGDTDTQYF
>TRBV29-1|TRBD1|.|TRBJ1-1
TGCAGCGTTGAGTTGACAGGGATGAACACTGAAGCTTTCTTT
CSVELTGMNTEAFF
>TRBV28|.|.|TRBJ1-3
TGTGCCAGCAGCTGGGGCAAAACAAGCTCTGGAAACACCATATATTTT
CASSWGKTSSGNTIYF